This is a list of T cell receptor beta chains from one sample in a study of shared clonotypes between healthy human individuals. The repertoire was sequenced with immunoSEQ multiplex PCR; TCRdb's copy has only in-frame clones and lacks some. The sample has 2,500,000 or so clones, around 93% seen once. Source material: naive CD4+ T cells from PBMCs. The receptors stem from a young man in good health. Some clones in this sample may be carry-over from other donors' samples. The CDR3 runs from the conserved cysteine through the conserved F or W.

CDR3 length	J gene	V gene	CDR3 protein
15	TRBJ2-5	TRBV5-1	CASSAIGTGQETQYF
18	TRBJ1-5	TRBV28	CASRTGTGGYRSNQPQHF
15	TRBJ1-4	TRBV15	CATSREAATNEKLFF
16	TRBJ1-4	TRBV30	CAWSVFPRSLGEKLFF
13	TRBJ2-2	TRBV28	CASSLRTTGELFF
16	TRBJ2-3	TRBV9	CASSTRGGALTDTQYF
14	TRBJ1-1	TRBV6-6	CASRSQGAWTEAFF
14	TRBJ2-2	TRBV7-3	CASSLIAFTGELFF
13	TRBJ1-2	TRBV19	CASSGDANYGYTF
15	TRBJ2-2	TRBV6-1	CASSWDYVNTGELFF
14	TRBJ2-1	TRBV10-3	CAIRRDSAYNEQFF
15	TRBJ1-4	TRBV19	CASSPTRPGNEKLFF
13	TRBJ2-7	TRBV9	CASGGPLPYEQYF
16	TRBJ2-7	TRBV7-2	CASSSWTSGISYEQYF
12	TRBJ1-1	TRBV7-6	CASSARDSEAFF
15	TRBJ1-5	TRBV28	CASSFKDRYNQPQHF
15	TRBJ2-2	TRBV5-1	CASRRSGRADGELFF
14	TRBJ2-2	TRBV7-2	CASSPEPTTGELFF
15	TRBJ2-5	TRBV7-7	CASSLFYQRKETQYF
15	TRBJ2-7	TRBV28	CASSLGAAGPYEQYF
15	TRBJ2-3	TRBV28	CASSLPDARTDTQYF
15	TRBJ2-5	TRBV19	CASSPRDRLGETQYF
15	TRBJ2-2	TRBV5-1	CASSSGLAYTGELFF
15	TRBJ2-2	TRBV9	CASSVGDYYTGELFF
13	TRBJ2-2	TRBV6-4	CASSEADTGELFF
15	TRBJ2-7	TRBV19	CASSKAGVGAYEQYF
13	TRBJ2-1	TRBV5-4	CASSSTGFNEQFF
16	TRBJ1-3	TRBV19	CASSIPPRASGNTIYF
15	TRBJ1-1	TRBV2	CASSFRTGSDTEAFF
19	TRBJ1-2	TRBV11-2	CASSPVPGQGMGGLSGYTF
14	TRBJ2-7	TRBV4-2	CASSPGGGSYEQYF
13	TRBJ1-6	TRBV25-1	CASSVGGDSPLHF
15	TRBJ1-4	TRBV28	CASSFLGGVNEKLFF
14	TRBJ1-1	TRBV29-1	CSVIVRGMNTEAFF
13	TRBJ2-1	TRBV28	CASTRSSYNEQFF
14	TRBJ2-2	TRBV28	CASRPGGNTGELFF
17	TRBJ2-7	TRBV5-4	CASSLVSRAGGRNEQYF
14	TRBJ2-2	TRBV5-1	CASSLAGRTGELFF